Following are 25 T cell receptor beta chains from one sample sequenced in a study of PD-L1 blockade in urothelial cancer. Repertoires were generated with immunoSEQ multiplex PCR, while TCRdb's copy carries only in-frame clones and drops some. The top ten clones hold about 1.5% of a sample with some 110,000 clones, roughly 91% of them seen once. Time point: peripheral blood 6 weeks after treatment start. Specimen: PBMCs, collected around atezolizumab (anti-PD-L1) treatment. All receptors come from a man aged 60 to 75 with urothelial cancer.

The rearrangement uses TRBV11-2 and TRBJ1-1, with 8 nucleotides matching TRBD1. Germline trimming cut 7 bases from V and 10 bases from J; bases unmatched to any gene: 11. The CDR3 totals 13 residues. Germline V gives CDR1 SGHAT, CDR2 FQNNGV. Written as DNA, the CDR3 is TGTGCCAGCACCGAACGAGGGACAGGAACAGCTTTCTTT. This encodes CASTERGTGTAFF.

The chain employs TRBV19 and TRBJ1-2; the D gene is possibly TRBD1 (6 bases). CDR1 and CDR2 (germline): LNHDA, SQIVND (reference sequence). The CDR3 has 14 amino acids. The V end lost 8 bases, the J end lost 2 bases, and 15 bases lay between the germline ends. DNA of the CDR3: TGTGCCAGTTTGGCCGGGACACCAAACTATGGCTACACCTTC. This translates into CASLAGTPNYGYTF.

The chain links TRBV27 to TRBJ2-5; 7 nucleotides match TRBD1. In germline, CDR1 is MNHEY, CDR2 SMNVEV (reference sequence). J gave up 5 bases and V 2 bases, and 2 bases lay outside the gene matches. The CDR3 has 13 amino acids. CDR3 nucleotides: TGTGCCAGCAGTTTAGAGGGGGCGGAGACCCAGTACTTC. This translates into CASSLEGAETQYF.

V usage is TRBV6-5 and J usage is TRBJ1-6; 9 bases match TRBD1. The germline V gene encodes CDR1 MNHEY and CDR2 SVGAGI. Trimming at V came to 4 bases and at J to 7 bases, leaving 5 bases not matched to a gene. CDR3 length equals 15 residues. The CDR3 nucleotides read TGTGCCAGCAGTTCCGTCGGGACAGGGAATTCACCCCTCCACTTT. Encoded protein: CASSSVGTGNSPLHF.

The V and J genes are TRBV6-6 and TRBJ2-1; the match to TRBD2 covers 10 bases. Germline V gene sequence: CDR1 MNHNY, CDR2 SVGAGI (reference sequence). The CDR3 length is 15 residues. J was trimmed by 5 bases and V by 6 bases; bases with no gene match: 7. CDR3 sequence reads: CASRTGTSANNEQFF. CDR3 coding DNA: TGTGCCAGCAGGACCGGGACTAGCGCAAACAATGAGCAGTTCTTC.

J is TRBJ2-7 and V is TRBV5-1; weak D call: TRBD2 (5 bases). Trimming took 5 bases from V and 3 from J, leaving 15 bases between them. Germline values: CDR1 SGHRS, CDR2 YFSETQ. This CDR3 comprises 14 residues. CDR3 DNA sequence: TGCGCCAGCAGTGCCCGTGCGGGTCTCTACGAGCAGTACTTC. It translates to CASSARAGLYEQYF.

V is TRBV27 and J is TRBJ2-3; possible D gene TRBD2, 6 bases. Germline V CDR1 and CDR2: MNHEY, SMNVEV (reference sequence). V was cut by 4 bases and J by 4 bases, with 15 bases left in between. This CDR3 spans 15 amino acids. In nucleotides, the CDR3 is TGTGCCAGCAGTTCGGACTACCTTAGGGCAGATACGCAGTATTTT. Its translation: CASSSDYLRADTQYF.

A word on this clone: Other DNA sequences in the same sample also yield this CDR3. The chain combines TRBV9 with TRBJ1-1; D might be TRBD1 (5 bases). The germline CDR1 and CDR2 sequences are SGDLS and YYNGEE. Trimming shortened V by 0 bases and J by 0 bases, and 6 bases separated the two germline ends. The CDR3 loop spans 14 amino acids. The CDR3 coding sequence is TGTGCCAGCAGCGTAGGGGGCATGAACACTGAAGCTTTCTTT. Translating gives CASSVGGMNTEAFF.

This clone was counted once. Other DNA sequences in the sample encode the same CDR3. The V call is TRBV28, the J call TRBJ1-2; 7 bases agree with TRBD1. The CDR3 is 14 amino acids. The germline gives CDR1 MDHEN, CDR2 SYDVKM. The V gene end was trimmed by 4 bases and the J gene end by 2 bases; junction bases not matched to a gene: 4. The CDR3 spells CASSSVDRNYGYTF. The CDR3 region has the DNA TGTGCCAGCAGTTCCGTGGACAGGAACTATGGCTACACCTTC.

The rearrangement joins TRBV2 to TRBJ2-7; a weak D match, TRBD1 (6 bases). This CDR3 comprises 13 residues. CDR1 is SNHLY, CDR2 FYNNEI, per germline. V lost 7 bases, J lost 4 bases, and 14 bases lay in between. The CDR3: CASNRDTQYEQYF. The CDR3 DNA reads TGTGCCAGCAACCGGGACACACAATACGAGCAGTACTTC.

The chain joins TRBV7-9 to TRBJ2-7, with D perhaps TRBD2 (5 bases). CDR1 SEHNR and CDR2 FQNEAQ come from the germline V gene (reference sequence). CDR3 size: 13 residues. V dropped 5 bases and J dropped 5 bases, with 13 bases sitting between them. The CDR3 spells CASSRTRGHEQYF. The DNA of the CDR3 is TGTGCCAGCAGCCGCACTAGAGGCCACGAGCAGTACTTC.

The table lists this clone with a few counts. The chain couples TRBV4-2 to TRBJ2-7, with D perhaps matching TRBD1 (5 bases). The CDR3 spans 14 residues. Deletions cut 1 base from V and 1 base from J, with 8 bases between. Germline CDR1 LGHNA, CDR2 YNFKEQ. The CDR3 DNA is TGTGCCAGCAGCCAAGGGCAGGGTTCCTACGAGCAGTACTTC. Protein sequence: CASSQGQGSYEQYF.

The genes are TRBV11-3 and TRBJ2-1, with TRBD1 identical over 8 bases. The V and J ends lost 5 bases and 8 bases, in that order; junction bases with no gene match: 8. The CDR3 is 14 amino acids. Germline V gives CDR1 SGHNT, CDR2 YENEEA. The CDR3 is CASSHTDRVHEQFF. The CDR3 DNA reads as TGTGCCAGCAGCCACACGGACAGGGTTCATGAGCAGTTCTTC.

This chain connects TRBV5-4 to TRBJ1-2; a weak D match, TRBD1 (6 bases). The CDR3 spans 13 residues. Germline V gene sequence: CDR1 SGHNT, CDR2 YYREEE (reference sequence). The V and J ends lost 0 bases and 3 bases respectively, with 6 bases between them. CDR3 coding DNA: TGTGCCAGCAGCTTGGGACAGGACTATGGCTACACCTTC. It yields the protein CASSLGQDYGYTF.

The chain uses TRBV11-2 and TRBJ2-3, with 11 bases identical to TRBD2. CDR1 and CDR2 from the germline V gene are SGHAT and FQNNGV. The ends lost 2 bases at V and 3 bases at J; junction bases unmatched: 7. The CDR3 is made up of 17 amino acids. In DNA, the CDR3 is TGTGCCAGCAGCTTAAGTTTAGCGGGAGGGGAGACAGATACGCAGTATTTT. It yields the protein CASSLSLAGGETDTQYF.

The chain combines TRBV7-8 with TRBJ1-5; possible D gene TRBD1, 6 bases. Germline CDR1 and CDR2: SGHVS and FQNEAQ. The length of the CDR3 is 18 residues. Trimming stripped 1 base from V and 1 base from J, with 17 bases between. CDR3 sequence (DNA): TGTGCCAGCAGCTTAGATGCGGGGGGCGCAGAGAGCAATCAGCCCCAGCATTTT. This translates into CASSLDAGGAESNQPQHF.

The J gene is TRBJ2-2, the V gene TRBV2; perhaps TRBD1 as D (7 bases). Per germline, CDR1 SNHLY and CDR2 FYNNEI. The CDR3 has 14 amino acids. V lost 3 bases to trimming and J lost 6 bases, with 11 bases between them. CDR3 sequence (DNA): TGTGCCAGCAGTGATCGGAGGGGGCCCGGGGAGCTGTTTTTT. Residues: CASSDRRGPGELFF. Filled out from reference TRBV2 and TRBJ2-2, the complete variable domain reads EPEVTQTPSHQVTQMGQEVILRCVPISNHLYFYWYRQILGQKVEFLVSFYNNEISEKSEIFDDQFSVERPDGSNFTLKIRSTKLEDSAMYFCASSDRRGPGELFFGEGSRLTVL.

The chain carries TRBV5-8 and TRBJ2-1, with D perhaps TRBD2 (5 bases). Germline CDR1 and CDR2: SGHTS and YDEGEE. The V end was cut by 1 base, the J end by 6 bases, with 14 bases between. This CDR3 comprises 15 residues. This CDR3 reads CASSLRPVGSNEQFF. The CDR3 bases are TGTGCCAGCAGCTTGAGGCCAGTTGGGAGCAATGAGCAGTTCTTC.

The chain is built from TRBV6-1 and TRBJ2-1; 10 positions match TRBD2. The CDR3 contains 14 residues. Losses at the gene ends were 2 bases for V and 9 bases for J; bases not matched to a gene: 4. Germline CDR1 and CDR2: MNHNS and SASEGT. CDR3 nucleotide sequence: TGTGCCAGCAGTGAACAGGGACTAGCGATTGAGCAGTTCTTC. Its protein is CASSEQGLAIEQFF.

This chain connects TRBV5-6 to TRBJ1-2; TRBD1 matches 9 bases. The junction had 6 bases not matched to a gene; V was cut back by 0 bases and J by 6 bases. CDR3 length equals 15 residues. The germline V gene encodes CDR1 SGHDT and CDR2 YYEEEE. For the CDR3, the DNA is TGTGCCAGCAGCTTGGCTCTGGGACAGGGTAATGGCTACACCTTC. It encodes CASSLALGQGNGYTF.

The chain employs TRBV14 and TRBJ1-5; the D gene is possibly TRBD1 (5 bases). Trimming shortened V by 0 bases and J by 9 bases, and 6 bases separated the two germline ends. The germline V gene has CDR1 SGHDN and CDR2 FVKESK. The CDR3 sequence is 12 residues long. The CDR3 protein is CASSQEGGPQHF. The DNA for the CDR3 is TGTGCCAGCAGCCAAGAGGGGGGGCCCCAGCATTTT.

This rearrangement joins TRBV11-2 to TRBJ2-5; 10 positions agree with TRBD2. Germline CDR1 reads SGHAT; CDR2 reads FQNNGV. Trimming took 5 bases from V and 3 from J; bases not matched to a gene: 6. The CDR3 contains 15 residues. CDR3 in DNA: TGTGCCAGCAGCCTGTGGGGGACTAGCGAAGAGACCCAGTACTTC. This gives the protein CASSLWGTSEETQYF. The whole variable domain, filled in from reference TRBV11-2 and TRBJ2-5, reads EAGVAQSPRYKIIEKRQSVAFWCNPISGHATLYWYQQILGQGPKLLIQFQNNGVVDDSQLPKDRFSAERLKGVDSTLKIQPAKLEDSAVYLCASSLWGTSEETQYFGPGTRLLVL.

The gene calls are TRBV7-9 and TRBJ1-5; D is ambiguous. This CDR3 region has 15 residues. In germline, CDR1 is SEHNR, CDR2 FQNEAQ (reference sequence). Trimming took off 7 bases at V and 6 bases at J, with 19 bases between the two ends. The CDR3 DNA reads as TGTGCCAGCACCAGAGGTGAGGGTACGGCTCAGCCCCAGCATTTT. Its protein is CASTRGEGTAQPQHF.

The gene calls are TRBV6-5 and TRBJ1-1; 8 bases match TRBD1. CDR3 size: 15 residues. Germline V CDR1 and CDR2: MNHEY, SVGAGI. V trimming: 0 bases; J trimming: 3 bases; junction bases outside the gene matches: 3. CDR3 amino acids: CASSYSGQGYTEAFF. Written as DNA, the CDR3 is TGTGCCAGCAGTTACTCCGGACAGGGTTACACTGAAGCTTTCTTT.

The chain recombines TRBV10-3 with TRBJ2-3; 9 positions match TRBD2. CDR3 length: 17 amino acids. After removal of 10 bases from V and 2 bases from J, the junction contained 16 bases not matched to a gene. Per the germline V gene, CDR1 is ENHRY and CDR2 is SYGVKD. The CDR3 protein is CATLAGAPVRHTDTQYF. CDR3 nucleotides: TGTGCCACCTTAGCGGGAGCTCCAGTGAGGCACACAGATACGCAGTATTTT.